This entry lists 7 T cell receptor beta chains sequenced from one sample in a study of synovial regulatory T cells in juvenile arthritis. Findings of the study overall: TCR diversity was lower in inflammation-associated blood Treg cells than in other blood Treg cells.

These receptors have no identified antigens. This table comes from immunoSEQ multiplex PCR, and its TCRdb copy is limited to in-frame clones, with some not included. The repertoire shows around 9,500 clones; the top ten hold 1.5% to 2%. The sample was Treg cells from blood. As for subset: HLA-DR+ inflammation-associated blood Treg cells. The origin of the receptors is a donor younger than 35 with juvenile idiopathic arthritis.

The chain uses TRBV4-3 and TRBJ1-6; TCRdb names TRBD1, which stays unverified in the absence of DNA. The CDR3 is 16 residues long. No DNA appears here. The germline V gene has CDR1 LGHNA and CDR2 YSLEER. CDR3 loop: CASSQGGDRWNSPLHF.

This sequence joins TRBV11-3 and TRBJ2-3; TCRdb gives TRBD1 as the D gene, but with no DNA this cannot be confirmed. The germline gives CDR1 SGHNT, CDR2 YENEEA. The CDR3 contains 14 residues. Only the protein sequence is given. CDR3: CASSSGTGTDTQYF.

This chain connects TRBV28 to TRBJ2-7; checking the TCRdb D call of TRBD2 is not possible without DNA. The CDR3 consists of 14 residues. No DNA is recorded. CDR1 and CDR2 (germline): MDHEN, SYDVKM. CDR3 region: CASREPRAFYEQYF.

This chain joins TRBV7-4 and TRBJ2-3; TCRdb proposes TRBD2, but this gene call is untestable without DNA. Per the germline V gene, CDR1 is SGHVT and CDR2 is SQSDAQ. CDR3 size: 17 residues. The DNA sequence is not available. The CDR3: CASSSTSGLHPVATQYF.

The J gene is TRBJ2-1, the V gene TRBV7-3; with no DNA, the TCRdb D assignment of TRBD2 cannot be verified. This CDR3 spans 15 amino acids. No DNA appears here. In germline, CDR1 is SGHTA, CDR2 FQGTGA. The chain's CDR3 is CASSPQRGGNNEQFF.

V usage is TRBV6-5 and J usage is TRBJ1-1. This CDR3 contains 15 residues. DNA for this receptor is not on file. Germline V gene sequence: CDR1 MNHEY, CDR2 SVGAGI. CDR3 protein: CASSYGRGVRTEAFF.

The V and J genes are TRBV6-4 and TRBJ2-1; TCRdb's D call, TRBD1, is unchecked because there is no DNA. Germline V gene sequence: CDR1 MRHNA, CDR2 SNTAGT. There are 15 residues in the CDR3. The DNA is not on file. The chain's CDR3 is CASSGGTGEVNEQFF.